One sample yielded the 12 T cell receptor beta chains listed below, sequenced in a study of Graves' ophthalmopathy and Graves' hyperthyroidism. CDR3 regions of TCR beta were amplified from RNA transcripts. RT-PCR with HTBI primers came first, then second-round multiplex PCR. MiXCR, run by TCRdb on the multiplex PCR reads, gives a single entry per CDR3 protein. This table has about 700,000 distinct CDR3 sequences, 40% appearing once. Sequencing used peripheral blood. These receptors were collected from an adult man with Graves' ophthalmopathy.

With respect to this clonotype: The junction shows a germline mismatch at one end, possibly a read error. The chain is built from TRBV19 and TRBJ2-7; 8 positions agree with TRBD1. The CDR3 consists of 15 residues. Germline V gene lookup returns CDR1 LNHDA and CDR2 SQIVND (reference sequence). The CDR3 DNA reads TGTGCCAGTAGTCTGCCGGGACAGGAGGAATACGGGCAGTACTTC. Amino acids: CASSLPGQEEYGQYF.

This clonotype has just a few counts. The junction differs from germline at one of its ends, possibly a read error. CDR3 in amino acids: CASSSSHTLIGNTMYF. Written as DNA, the CDR3 is TGTGCCAGCTCCTCGTCCCATACTCTTATTGGGAACACCATGTATTTT. The chain is built from TRBV6-5 and TRBJ1-3; no definite D call. The CDR3 loop spans 16 amino acids. Germline values: CDR1 MNHEY, CDR2 SVGAGI.

This clonotype occurred many times. The chain uses TRBV19 and TRBJ1-2; weak D call: TRBD1 (6 bases). Germline V gene sequence: CDR1 LNHDA, CDR2 SQIVND (reference sequence). The CDR3 spans 13 residues. V lost 4 bases and J lost 4, with 10 bases in between. For the CDR3, the DNA is TGTGCCAGTAGTACACAGGGATCCTATGGCTACACCTTC. Translating gives CASSTQGSYGYTF.

This clonotype was detected ten times or more. The chain uses TRBV7-9 and TRBJ2-7, with D tentatively TRBD1 (6 bases). Trimming cost V 5 bases and J 5 bases, with 13 bases left between them. The length of the CDR3 is 13 residues. The germline CDR1 and CDR2 sequences are SEHNR and FQNEAQ (reference sequence). CDR3 coding DNA: TGTGCCAGCAGCGAAGGGGGTCACCACGAGCAGTACTTC. Translated, it gives CASSEGGHHEQYF.

The chain carries TRBV11-2 and TRBJ2-7, with 9 bases aligning to TRBD1. The CDR3 is made up of 16 amino acids. Germline V lookup: CDR1 SGHAT, CDR2 FQNNGV. After removal of 9 bases from V and 3 bases from J, the junction contained 15 bases not matched to a gene. CDR3 sequence (DNA): TGTGCCAGTAGTATTTTTTACCGGACAGGGGACTACGAGCAGTACTTC. Translation: CASSIFYRTGDYEQYF.

The V and J genes are TRBV24-1 and TRBJ1-5, with a possible D match to TRBD1 (6 bases). Germline CDR1 reads KGHDR; CDR2 reads SFDVKD. With 12 bases removed from V and 0 bases from J, the gap between germline ends came to 17 bases. The CDR3 contains 15 residues. Here the CDR3 reads CAWSIGTHSNQPQHF. The DNA of the CDR3 is TGTGCCTGGAGTATCGGGACACATAGCAATCAGCCCCAGCATTTT.

This sequence joins TRBV5-5 and TRBJ2-7; TRBD1 aligns across 7 bases. This CDR3 is 15 amino acids long. The germline V gene has CDR1 SGHKS and CDR2 YYEKEE (reference sequence). V lost 1 base and J lost 6; bases outside the gene matches: 10. CDR3 sequence (DNA): TGTGCCAGCAGCTTGTCCCAGCGAGGGGGCGGCGAGCAGTACTTC. This translates into CASSLSQRGGGEQYF.

This clonotype was detected only once. This chain connects TRBV15 to TRBJ1-2; tentative D call: TRBD1 (5 bases). The V and J ends lost 4 bases and 5 bases respectively, with 17 bases between them. CDR1 and CDR2 (germline): LNHNV, YYDKDF (reference sequence). This CDR3 has 15 residues. CDR3 coding DNA: TGTGCCACCAGCACCTTAGCGGGGGGAGAGTATGGCTACACCTTC. Its translation: CATSTLAGGEYGYTF.

The V call is TRBV4-2, the J call TRBJ1-2, with a possible D match to TRBD1 (5 bases). Trimming stripped 1 base from V and 3 bases from J, with 12 bases between. The CDR3 sequence is 15 residues long. Germline lookup yields CDR1 LGHNA and CDR2 YNFKEQ. CDR3: CASSQGRGPYYGYTF. CDR3 nucleotides: TGTGCCAGCAGCCAAGGACGGGGACCCTACTATGGCTACACCTTC.

There are a few counts of this clonotype. Just one base apart from a much larger clone, this may be a read error. As DNA, the CDR3 is TGCAGTGCTACCTCGACAGGGGCTAACTATGGCTACACCTTC. Its translation is CSATSTGANYGYTF. The chain recombines TRBV20-1 with TRBJ1-2; 8 nucleotides align to TRBD1. Per germline, CDR1 DFQATT and CDR2 SNEGSKA (reference sequence). This CDR3 is built from 14 residues. V lost 4 bases to trimming and J lost 0 bases; unmatched junction nucleotides: 4.

The rearrangement uses TRBV5-1 and TRBJ2-7; D perhaps matches TRBD1 (6 bases). This CDR3 comprises 13 residues. V lost 5 bases and J lost 1, with 10 bases in between. Germline values: CDR1 SGHRS, CDR2 YFSETQ. DNA for the CDR3: TGCGCCAGCAGTAAGACAGGTTCCTACGAGCAGTACTTC. Translated, it gives CASSKTGSYEQYF. The full variable domain, with the rest looked up from reference TRBV5-1 and TRBJ2-7, is KAGVTQTPRYLIKTRGQQVTLSCSPISGHRSVSWYQQTPGQGLQFLFEYFSETQRNKGNFPGRFSGRQFSNSRSEMNVSTLELGDSALYLCASSKTGSYEQYFGPGTRLTVT.

This chain uses TRBV7-3 with TRBJ2-6; tentatively, D is TRBD1 (8 bases). The CDR3 runs to 16 residues. Germline V CDR1 and CDR2: SGHTA, FQGTGA. V lost 5 bases and J lost 1, with 12 bases in between. The CDR3 DNA sequence: TGTGCCAGCAGCCCACAGGGGGGGTCTGGGGCCAACGTCCTGACTTTC. Translated, it gives CASSPQGGSGANVLTF.